This TCR beta chain was documented in a study of T cell responses to AZD1222 COVID-19 vaccine. Study at large: Both about-4-week and about-12-week second-dose recipients were combined.

TCRdb's table, derived via immunoSEQ multiplex PCR, lists solely in-frame clones and lacks some. The table shows some 91,000 clones, with 75% to 90% occurring only once. Per germline, CDR1 SGHNT and CDR2 YYREEE (reference sequence). This CDR3 has 15 residues. V shed 0 bases and J shed 3 bases, with 12 bases lying between them. The clonotype originates from an adult in good health. The gene calls are TRBV5-4 and TRBJ1-2; D remains unclear. Material: peripheral blood, obtained on day 0 of AZD1222 vaccination. The CDR3 loop is CASSLAVKNYYGYTF. The CDR3, as DNA: TGTGCCAGCAGCTTGGCCGTGAAAAACTACTATGGCTACACCTTC.